A selection of T cell receptor beta chains follows, all from one sample in a study of blood T cell repertoires in COVID-19. Data came from immunoSEQ multiplex PCR; TCRdb stores just in-frame clones and leaves some out. The table records more than 200,000 clones, 80% to 90% of them present only once. The sequenced sample was PBMCs or T cells enriched from blood (not recorded which). All receptors come from a man in his forties who had recovered from COVID-19. CDR3s include the opening cysteine and the closing phenylalanine or tryptophan. A D gene is named only where the DNA matches it firmly. Some rows mark clone size as missing; the rest say once, few, many or name a class of expanded clone.

TRBV6-5	TRBJ2-2	15	NA	TRBD1	CASSYSRGRTGELFF	TGTGCCAGCAGTTACTCAAGGGGGCGAACCGGGGAGCTGTTTTTT
TRBV28	TRBJ2-7	14	NA	NA	CASSPGTYSYEQYF	TGTGCCAGCAGTCCAGGGACTTACTCCTACGAGCAGTACTTC
TRBV10-3	TRBJ1-6	15	NA	TRBD1	CAISGQGKSNSPLHF	TGTGCCATCAGTGGACAGGGCAAGTCAAATTCACCCCTCCACTTT
TRBV4-3	TRBJ2-3	17	NA	NA	CASSPSGGRGGTDTQYF	TGCGCCAGCAGCCCCTCAGGGGGGCGGGGGGGCACAGATACGCAGTATTTT
TRBV21-1	TRBJ1-4	20	once	NA	CARSIETGKTSDETNEKLFF	TGTGCCAGATCAATCGAAACGGGGAAAACGAGCGACGAGACAAATGAAAAACTGTTTTTT
TRBV18	TRBJ1-4	17	once	NA	CASSPPPIGGSNEKLFF	TGTGCCAGCTCACCCCCCCCTATAGGGGGATCTAATGAAAAACTGTTTTTT
TRBV6-1	TRBJ2-6	18	NA	TRBD1	CASSEGRTGVSGANVLTF	TGTGCCAGCAGTGAAGGGAGGACAGGAGTCTCTGGGGCCAACGTCCTGACTTTC
TRBV14	TRBJ1-3	19	NA	TRBD1	CASSFQRDSLSRAGNTIYF	TGTGCCAGCAGCTTCCAGAGGGACAGCCTATCTCGGGCTGGAAACACCATATATTTT
TRBV30	TRBJ2-2	15	NA	NA	CAWGGEGWNTGELFF	TGTGCCTGGGGGGGTGAGGGCTGGAACACCGGGGAGCTGTTTTTT
TRBV27	TRBJ2-7	16	NA	TRBD1	CASSLFPGTGLYEQYF	TGTGCCAGCAGTCTCTTCCCCGGGACAGGACTCTACGAGCAGTACTTC
TRBV6-5	TRBJ2-4	16	few	TRBD1	CASSYSGQGGAGIQYF	TGTGCCAGCAGTTACTCAGGACAGGGGGGCGCGGGCATTCAGTACTTC
TRBV11-1	TRBJ1-1	16	NA	NA	CASSPLAGRLTPEAFF	TGTGCCAGCAGCCCCCTCGCGGGGCGCTTAACGCCTGAAGCTTTCTTT
TRBV19	TRBJ2-1	13	NA	TRBD2	CASSSGRAFEQFF	TGTGCCAGTTCTAGCGGGAGGGCCTTTGAGCAGTTCTTC
TRBV5-4	TRBJ2-5	15	NA	NA	CASSGTLASQETQYF	TGTGCCAGCAGCGGAACCCTAGCATCTCAAGAGACCCAGTACTTC
TRBV28	TRBJ1-6	14	NA	NA	CASSPGQTWRPLHF	TGTGCCAGCAGTCCGGGACAAACTTGGAGACCCCTCCACTTT
TRBV4-1	TRBJ1-4	14	NA	NA	CASSLTDSGEKLFF	TGCGCCAGCAGCCTGACAGACTCAGGTGAAAAACTGTTTTTT
TRBV7-3	TRBJ2-3	16	NA	TRBD1	CASSPLGRGQTDTQYF	TGTGCCAGCAGCCCACTGGGCAGGGGGCAAACAGATACGCAGTATTTT
TRBV18	TRBJ2-3	15	NA	TRBD2	CASSPQGLVQDTQYF	TGTGCCAGCTCACCACAGGGACTAGTCCAAGATACGCAGTATTTT
TRBV2	TRBJ1-6	15	NA	TRBD1	CASSRDRTYNSPLHF	TGTGCCAGCAGTCGGGACAGAACCTATAATTCACCCCTCCACTTT
TRBV30	TRBJ1-3	16	NA	NA	CAWSFPRGFSGNTIYF	TGTGCCTGGAGTTTCCCCCGAGGATTCTCTGGAAACACCATATATTTT
TRBV7-2	TRBJ1-5	15	NA	NA	CASSLQSYSNQPQHF	TGTGCCAGCAGCTTGCAGTCATATAGCAATCAGCCCCAGCATTTT
TRBV29-1	TRBJ1-5	15	NA	NA	CSVEAPGGPGQPQHF	TGCAGCGTTGAAGCTCCCGGAGGGCCTGGTCAGCCCCAGCATTTT
TRBV18	TRBJ2-1	18	NA	NA	CASSPEREPEGIGNEQFF	TGTGCCAGCTCACCGGAAAGGGAACCGGAGGGAATCGGCAATGAGCAGTTCTTC
TRBV6-2/TRBV6-3	TRBJ1-3	16	NA	NA	CASSPDSPYSGNTIYF	TGTGCCAGCAGCCCTGACAGCCCCTACTCTGGAAACACCATATATTTT
TRBV5-1	TRBJ1-1	16	NA	NA	CASSLGGGTGNTEAFF	TGCGCCAGCAGCTTGGGGGGTGGAACAGGGAACACTGAAGCTTTCTTT
TRBV9	TRBJ1-3	16	once	NA	CASSVEQFLSGNTIYF	TGTGCCAGCAGCGTAGAACAGTTCCTCTCTGGAAACACCATATATTTT
TRBV28	TRBJ2-7	13	NA	NA	CASRNSDSYEQYF	TGTGCCAGCAGGAATAGTGACAGCTACGAGCAGTACTTC
TRBV5-1	TRBJ2-1	15	NA	TRBD2	CASSLGLVSYNEQFF	TGCGCCAGCAGCTTAGGACTAGTATCCTACAATGAGCAGTTCTTC
TRBV3-1/TRBV3-2	TRBJ2-1	17	NA	NA	CASSQFGSPSPYNEQFF	TGTGCCAGCAGCCAGTTCGGTAGTCCGTCCCCCTACAATGAGCAGTTCTTC
TRBV28	TRBJ1-2	16	NA	TRBD1	CASSSSTGTRGYGYTF	TGTGCCAGCAGTAGTTCGACAGGGACCAGAGGCTATGGCTACACCTTC
TRBV20-1	TRBJ2-7	10	NA	NA	CSAGPYEQYF	TGCAGTGCTGGCCCCTACGAGCAGTACTTC
TRBV21-1	TRBJ2-4	12	NA	NA	CANPTLEDIQYF	TGTGCCAACCCAACATTAGAGGACATTCAGTACTTC
TRBV21-1	TRBJ2-4	15	NA	NA	CASSDQGTGKNIQYF	TGTGCCAGCAGCGATCAGGGGACAGGGAAAAACATTCAGTACTTC
TRBV5-1	TRBJ1-1	14	NA	NA	CASSFKHLNTEAFF	TGCGCCAGCAGCTTTAAACACCTCAACACTGAAGCTTTCTTT
TRBV10-3	TRBJ1-4	15	NA	NA	CAISELGVANEKLFF	TGTGCCATCAGTGAGCTCGGGGTGGCTAATGAAAAACTGTTTTTT
TRBV12-5	TRBJ1-1	13	NA	NA	CASGLGPSTEAFF	TGTGCTAGTGGTTTGGGTCCGAGCACTGAAGCTTTCTTT
TRBV4-1	TRBJ2-1	14	NA	NA	CASSPYRGNNEQFF	TGCGCCAGCAGCCCCTACCGGGGGAACAATGAGCAGTTCTTC
TRBV7-9	TRBJ2-7	16	NA	NA	CASSLAYSPRAYEQYF	TGTGCCAGCAGCTTAGCGTACAGCCCGAGAGCTTACGAGCAGTACTTC
TRBV11-2	TRBJ2-3	15	NA	TRBD2	CASSPWTSNTDTQYF	TGTGCCAGCAGCCCGTGGACTAGCAACACAGATACGCAGTATTTT
TRBV28	TRBJ1-5	15	NA	NA	CASSFIQSSNQPQHF	TGTGCCAGCAGTTTTATACAGTCTAGCAATCAGCCCCAGCATTTT
TRBV29-1	TRBJ2-7	14	NA	TRBD1	CSVEGTGAQREQYF	TGCAGCGTTGAGGGGACAGGGGCCCAGAGGGAGCAGTACTTC
TRBV7-2	TRBJ2-7	14	NA	NA	CASSLDGTLDEQYF	TGTGCCAGCAGCTTAGATGGGACTCTGGACGAGCAGTACTTC
TRBV11-2	TRBJ2-2	15	NA	NA	CASSRLLSNTGELFF	TGTGCCAGCAGCCGACTGCTTTCGAACACCGGGGAGCTGTTTTTT
TRBV2	TRBJ2-2	14	NA	NA	CASSEWRNTGELFF	TGTGCCAGCAGTGAGTGGAGGAACACCGGGGAGCTGTTTTTT
TRBV7-2	TRBJ1-4	15	NA	NA	CASSSQGAINEKLFF	TGTGCCAGCAGCTCCCAAGGGGCCATCAATGAAAAACTGTTTTTT
TRBV4-3	TRBJ1-1	14	NA	TRBD1	CASSHTGVDTEAFF	TGCGCCAGCAGCCATACAGGGGTAGACACTGAAGCTTTCTTT
TRBV18	TRBJ1-4	15	NA	NA	CASSPLLGGNEKLFF	TGTGCCAGCTCACCCCTATTAGGGGGAAATGAAAAACTGTTTTTT
TRBV13	TRBJ1-1	17	NA	NA	CASSRALQGLVKTEAFF	TGTGCCAGCAGTCGGGCCCTACAGGGTTTGGTGAAAACTGAAGCTTTCTTT
TRBV9	TRBJ2-3	17	NA	TRBD2	CASSVPLRGGRTDTQYF	TGTGCCAGCAGCGTCCCCCTTCGGGGGGGTCGGACAGATACGCAGTATTTT
TRBV10-3	TRBJ2-7	13	NA	NA	CAISEGASSEQYF	TGTGCCATCAGTGAGGGGGCTTCATCCGAGCAGTACTTC
TRBV7-2	TRBJ2-1	16	NA	TRBD2	CASSVETSGGYNEQFF	TGTGCCAGCAGCGTAGAGACTAGCGGGGGTTACAATGAGCAGTTCTTC
TRBV7-9	TRBJ1-6	16	NA	NA	CASSATGSSYNSPLHF	TGTGCCAGCAGCGCAACAGGGAGTTCCTATAATTCACCCCTCCACTTT
TRBV10-3	TRBJ2-1	13	NA	TRBD2	CATQRGDYNEQFF	TGTGCCACCCAGCGGGGGGATTACAATGAGCAGTTCTTC
TRBV14	TRBJ1-5	17	NA	TRBD1	CASSRDRVWVGNQPQHF	TGTGCCAGCAGCCGAGACAGGGTGTGGGTTGGCAATCAGCCCCAGCATTTT
TRBV5-1	TRBJ2-5	16	NA	TRBD2	CASSGTSGGLGETQYF	TGCGCCAGCAGCGGGACTAGCGGGGGGCTGGGGGAGACCCAGTACTTC
TRBV24-1	TRBJ2-1	17	NA	TRBD1	CATSDLEARGLHNEQFF	TGTGCCACCAGTGATTTGGAAGCCAGGGGGCTACACAATGAGCAGTTCTTC
TRBV27	TRBJ1-5	14	NA	NA	CASRPETGSQPQHF	TGTGCCAGCAGACCAGAAACAGGGAGCCAGCCCCAGCATTTT
TRBV2	TRBJ1-4	13	NA	NA	CASSEVEGGTTLF	TGTGCCAGCAGTGAAGTAGAGGGTGGGACAACCCTTTTT